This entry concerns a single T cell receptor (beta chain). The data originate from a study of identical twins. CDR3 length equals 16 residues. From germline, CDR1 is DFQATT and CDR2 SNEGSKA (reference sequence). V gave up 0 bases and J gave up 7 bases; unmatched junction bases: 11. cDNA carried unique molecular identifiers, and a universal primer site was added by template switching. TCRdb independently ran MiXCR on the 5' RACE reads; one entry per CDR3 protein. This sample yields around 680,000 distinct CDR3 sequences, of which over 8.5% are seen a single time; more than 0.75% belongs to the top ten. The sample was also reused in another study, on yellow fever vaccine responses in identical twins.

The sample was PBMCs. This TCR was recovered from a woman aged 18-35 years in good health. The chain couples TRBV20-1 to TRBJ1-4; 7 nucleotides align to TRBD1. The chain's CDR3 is CSARDRAAGGGEKLFF. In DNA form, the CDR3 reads TGCAGTGCTAGAGATCGGGCGGCAGGGGGAGGTGAAAAACTGTTTTTT.